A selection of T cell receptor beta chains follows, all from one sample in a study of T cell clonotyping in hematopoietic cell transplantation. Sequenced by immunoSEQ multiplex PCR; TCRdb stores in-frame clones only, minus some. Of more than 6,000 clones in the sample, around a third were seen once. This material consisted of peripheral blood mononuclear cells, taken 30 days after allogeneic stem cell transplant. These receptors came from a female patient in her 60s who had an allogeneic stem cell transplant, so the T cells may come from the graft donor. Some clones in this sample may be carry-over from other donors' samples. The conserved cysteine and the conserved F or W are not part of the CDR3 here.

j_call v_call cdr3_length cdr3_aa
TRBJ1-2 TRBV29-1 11 SVGGGTMDGYT
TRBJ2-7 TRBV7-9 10 ASSFGNYEQY
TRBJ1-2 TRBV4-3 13 ASSQALDSTYGYT
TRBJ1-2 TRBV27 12 ASHPTGWNYGYT
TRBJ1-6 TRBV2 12 ASRIRGYNSPLH
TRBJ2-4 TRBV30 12 AWQRGSAKNIQY
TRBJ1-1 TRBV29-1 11 SVVKELNTEAF
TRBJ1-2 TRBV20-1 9 SAPNNYGYT
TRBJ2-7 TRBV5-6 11 ASTMGFSYEQY
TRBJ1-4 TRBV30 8 AASGEKLF
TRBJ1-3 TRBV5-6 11 ASSQVIVNTIY
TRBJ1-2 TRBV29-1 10 SVWGEGYGYT
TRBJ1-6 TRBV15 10 ATSRDGASLH
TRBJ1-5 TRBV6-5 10 ASSLRGQPQH
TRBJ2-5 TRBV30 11 AWSRGGSETQY
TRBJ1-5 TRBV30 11 AWSPDSNQPQH
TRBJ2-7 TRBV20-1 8 SARAYEQY
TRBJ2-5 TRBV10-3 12 AISESGGQETQY
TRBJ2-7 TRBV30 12 AWRLPGGSYEQY
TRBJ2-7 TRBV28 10 ASSFKVYEQY
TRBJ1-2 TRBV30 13 AWSAGQGGNYGYT